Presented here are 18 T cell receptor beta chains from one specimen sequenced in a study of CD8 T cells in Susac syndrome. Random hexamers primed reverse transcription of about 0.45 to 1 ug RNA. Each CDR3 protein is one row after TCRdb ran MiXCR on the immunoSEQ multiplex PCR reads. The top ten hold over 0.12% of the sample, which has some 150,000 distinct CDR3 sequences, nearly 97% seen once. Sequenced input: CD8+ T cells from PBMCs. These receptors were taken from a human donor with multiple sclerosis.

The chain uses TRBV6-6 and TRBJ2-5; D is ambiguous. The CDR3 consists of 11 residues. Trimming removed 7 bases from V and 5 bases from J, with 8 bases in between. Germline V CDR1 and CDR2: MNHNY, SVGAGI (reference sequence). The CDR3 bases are TGTGCCAGCACCCACGGGGAGACCCAGTACTTC. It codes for CASTHGETQYF.

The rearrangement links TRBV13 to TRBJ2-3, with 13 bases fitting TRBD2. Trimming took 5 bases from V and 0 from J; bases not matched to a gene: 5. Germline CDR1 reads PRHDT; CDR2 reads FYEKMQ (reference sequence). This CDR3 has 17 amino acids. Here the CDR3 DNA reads TGTGCCAGCAGCCCGACGGGACTAGCGGGGAGCACAGATACGCAGTATTTT. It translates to CASSPTGLAGSTDTQYF.

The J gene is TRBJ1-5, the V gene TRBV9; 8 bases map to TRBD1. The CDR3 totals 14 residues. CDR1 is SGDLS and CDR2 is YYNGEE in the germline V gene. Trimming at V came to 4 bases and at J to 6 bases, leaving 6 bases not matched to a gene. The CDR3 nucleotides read TGTGCCAGCAGCATCGGGACAGGCCTTCAGCCCCAGCATTTT. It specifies CASSIGTGLQPQHF. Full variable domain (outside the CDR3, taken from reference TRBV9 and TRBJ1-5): DSGVTQTPKHLITATGQRVTLRCSPRSGDLSVYWYQQSLDQGLQFLIQYYNGEERAKGNILERFSAQQFPDLHSELNLSSLELGDSALYFCASSIGTGLQPQHFGDGTRLSIL.

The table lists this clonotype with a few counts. The CDR3: CAWRVNTEAFF. DNA of the CDR3: TGTGCCTGGAGAGTGAACACTGAAGCTTTCTTT. The V call is TRBV30, the J call TRBJ1-1; D gene ambiguous. This CDR3 region has 11 residues. V gave up 3 bases and J gave up 0 bases, with 2 bases separating them. Germline CDR1 reads GTSNPN; CDR2 reads SVGIG (reference sequence).

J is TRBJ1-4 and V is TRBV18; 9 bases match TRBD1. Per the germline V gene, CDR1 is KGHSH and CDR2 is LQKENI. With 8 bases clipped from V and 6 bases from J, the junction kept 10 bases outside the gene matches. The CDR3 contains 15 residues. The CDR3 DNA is TGTGCCAGCCGATCAACCGGGACAGGGCATGAAAAACTGTTTTTT. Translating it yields CASRSTGTGHEKLFF.

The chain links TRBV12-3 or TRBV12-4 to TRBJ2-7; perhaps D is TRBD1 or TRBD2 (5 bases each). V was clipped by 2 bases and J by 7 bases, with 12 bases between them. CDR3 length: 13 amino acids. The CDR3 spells CASSLRDEEEQYF. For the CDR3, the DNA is TGTGCCAGCAGTTTAAGGGACGAGGAGGAGCAGTACTTC.

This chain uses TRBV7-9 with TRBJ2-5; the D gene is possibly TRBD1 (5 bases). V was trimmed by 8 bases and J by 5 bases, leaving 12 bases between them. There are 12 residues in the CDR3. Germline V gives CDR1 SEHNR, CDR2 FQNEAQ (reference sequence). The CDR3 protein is CASLGLRETQYF. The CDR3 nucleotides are TGTGCCAGCCTGGGGCTTCGGGAGACCCAGTACTTC.

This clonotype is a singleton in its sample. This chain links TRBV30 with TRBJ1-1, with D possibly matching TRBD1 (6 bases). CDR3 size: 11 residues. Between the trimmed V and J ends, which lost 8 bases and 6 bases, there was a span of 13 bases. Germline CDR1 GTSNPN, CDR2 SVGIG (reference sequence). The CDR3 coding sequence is TGTGCCGGGGAGGGGGGCTCTGAAGCTTTCTTT. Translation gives CAGEGGSEAFF.

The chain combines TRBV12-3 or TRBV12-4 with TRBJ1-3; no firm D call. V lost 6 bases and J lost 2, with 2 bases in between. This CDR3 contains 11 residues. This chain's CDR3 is CASRAGNTIYF. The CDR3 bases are TGTGCCAGCAGGGCTGGAAACACCATATATTTT.

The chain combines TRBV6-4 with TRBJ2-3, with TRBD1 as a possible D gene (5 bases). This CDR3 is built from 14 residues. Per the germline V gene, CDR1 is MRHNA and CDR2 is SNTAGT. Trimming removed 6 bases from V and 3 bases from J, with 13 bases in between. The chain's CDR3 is CASSLLGETDTQYF. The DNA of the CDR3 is TGTGCCAGCAGCCTTCTAGGGGAAACAGATACGCAGTATTTT.

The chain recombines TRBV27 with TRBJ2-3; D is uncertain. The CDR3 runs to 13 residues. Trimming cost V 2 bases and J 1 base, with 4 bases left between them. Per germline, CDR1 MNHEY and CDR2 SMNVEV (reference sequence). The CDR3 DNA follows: TGTGCCAGCAGTTTAAGTCGCACAGATACGCAGTATTTT. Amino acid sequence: CASSLSRTDTQYF.

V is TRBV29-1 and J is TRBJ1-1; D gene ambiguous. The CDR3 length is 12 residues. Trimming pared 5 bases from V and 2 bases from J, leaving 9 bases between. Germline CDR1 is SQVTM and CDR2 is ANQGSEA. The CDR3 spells CSVPQENTEAFF. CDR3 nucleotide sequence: TGCAGCGTTCCCCAGGAAAACACTGAAGCTTTCTTT.

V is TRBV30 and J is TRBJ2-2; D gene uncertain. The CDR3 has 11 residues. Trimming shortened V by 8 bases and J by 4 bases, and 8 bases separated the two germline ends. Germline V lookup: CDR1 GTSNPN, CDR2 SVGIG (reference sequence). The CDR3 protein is CAATSTGELFF. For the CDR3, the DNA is TGTGCCGCCACTTCCACCGGGGAGCTGTTTTTT.

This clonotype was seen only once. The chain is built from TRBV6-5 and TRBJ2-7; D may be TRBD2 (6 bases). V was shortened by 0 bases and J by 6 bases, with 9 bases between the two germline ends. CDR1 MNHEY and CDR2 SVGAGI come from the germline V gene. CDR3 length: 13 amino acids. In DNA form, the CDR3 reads TGTGCCAGCAGTTACTCCCCGGGAGCCGAGCAGTACTTC. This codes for CASSYSPGAEQYF.

CDR3 amino acids: CASRDRVRETQYF. CDR3 DNA: TGTGCCAGCAGGGACAGGGTTCGAGAGACCCAGTACTTC. The rearrangement joins TRBV12-3 or TRBV12-4 to TRBJ2-5, with 8 bases matching TRBD1. This CDR3 is 13 amino acids long. V dropped 6 bases and J dropped 4; count of bases not matched to a gene: 4.

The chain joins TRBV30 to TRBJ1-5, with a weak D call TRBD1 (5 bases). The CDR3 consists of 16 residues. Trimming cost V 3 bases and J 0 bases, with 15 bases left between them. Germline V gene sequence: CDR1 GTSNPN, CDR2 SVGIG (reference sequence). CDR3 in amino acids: CAWREQTETSNQPQHF. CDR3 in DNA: TGTGCCTGGAGAGAGCAGACAGAAACTAGCAATCAGCCCCAGCATTTT.

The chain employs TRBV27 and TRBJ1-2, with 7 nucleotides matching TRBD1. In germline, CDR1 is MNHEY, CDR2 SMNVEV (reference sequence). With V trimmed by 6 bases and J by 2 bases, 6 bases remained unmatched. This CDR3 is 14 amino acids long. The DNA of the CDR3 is TGTGCCAGCAGCCTCGACAGGGCCAACTATGGCTACACCTTC. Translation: CASSLDRANYGYTF.

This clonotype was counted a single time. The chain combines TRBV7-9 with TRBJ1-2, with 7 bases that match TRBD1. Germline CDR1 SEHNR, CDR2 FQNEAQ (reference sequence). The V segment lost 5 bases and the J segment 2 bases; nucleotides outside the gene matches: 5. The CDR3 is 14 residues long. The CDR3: CASSPTGVNYGYTF. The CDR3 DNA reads TGTGCCAGCAGCCCAACAGGGGTGAACTATGGCTACACCTTC.